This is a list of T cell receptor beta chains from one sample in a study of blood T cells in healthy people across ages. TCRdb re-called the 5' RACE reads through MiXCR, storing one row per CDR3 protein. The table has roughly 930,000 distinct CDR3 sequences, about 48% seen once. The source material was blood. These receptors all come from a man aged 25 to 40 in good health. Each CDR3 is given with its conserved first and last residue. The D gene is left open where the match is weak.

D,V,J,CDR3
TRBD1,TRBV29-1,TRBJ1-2,CSVLVQGAHLDGYTF
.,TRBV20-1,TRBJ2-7,CSAQPSYEQYF
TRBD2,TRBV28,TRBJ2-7,CASLPGTSPYEQYF
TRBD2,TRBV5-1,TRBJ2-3,CASSLALGLAGGTDTQYF
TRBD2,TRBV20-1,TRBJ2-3,CSARGREGPNTQYF
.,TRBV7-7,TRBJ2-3,CASSLGPDTDTQYF
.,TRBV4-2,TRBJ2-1,CASSQEVGPYSYNEQFF
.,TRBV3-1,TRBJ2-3,CASSEGRTSRNTQYF
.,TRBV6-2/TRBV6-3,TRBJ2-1,CASSMPNTGTYEQFF
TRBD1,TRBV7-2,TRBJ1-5,CASSLVRGQGGQPQHF
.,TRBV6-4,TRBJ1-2,CASSGQASNYGYTF
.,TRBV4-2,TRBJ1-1,CASSPRDRTEAFF
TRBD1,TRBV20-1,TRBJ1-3,CSAPNRGAGNTIYF
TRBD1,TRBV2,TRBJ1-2,CASSAIPGTGYGYTF
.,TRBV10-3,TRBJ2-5,CAISPDQETQYF
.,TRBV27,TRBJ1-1,CASSVGFNTEAFF
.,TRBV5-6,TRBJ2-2,CASSLGVKNTGELFF
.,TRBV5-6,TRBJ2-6,CASSWAGSGANVLTF
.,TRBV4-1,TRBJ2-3,CASSHLGSSDTQYF
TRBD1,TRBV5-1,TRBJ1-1,CASTWGAGGMNTEAFF
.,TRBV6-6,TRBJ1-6,CASSYGSLSYNSPLHF
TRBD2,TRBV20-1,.,CSANRDYFSCEQYF
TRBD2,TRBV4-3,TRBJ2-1,CASSQRFGTGGGPLNNEQFF
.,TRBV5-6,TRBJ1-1,CASRRWDRNTEAFF
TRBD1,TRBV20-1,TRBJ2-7,CSARDLVPGQGAYEQYF
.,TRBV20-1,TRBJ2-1,CSASLASYNEQFF
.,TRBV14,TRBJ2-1,CASSQGLGSRNEQFF
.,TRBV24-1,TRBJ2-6,CATSGPGQTSGANVLTF
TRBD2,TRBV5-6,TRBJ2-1,CASSFSAGGRNEQFF
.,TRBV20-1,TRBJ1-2,CSARDPRVDYGYTF
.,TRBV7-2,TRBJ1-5,CASSLALVGKGNQPQHF
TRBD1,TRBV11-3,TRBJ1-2,CASSPAGQGVYGYTF
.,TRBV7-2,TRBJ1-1,CASSASGRVNTEAFF
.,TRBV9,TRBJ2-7,CASSEDTDLEQYF
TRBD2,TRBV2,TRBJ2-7,CASSEALIAGGYEQYF
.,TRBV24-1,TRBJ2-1,CATSDFPSYNEQFF
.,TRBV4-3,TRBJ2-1,CASSQDVAGAYNEQFF
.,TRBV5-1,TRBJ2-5,CASSPTGSWETQYF
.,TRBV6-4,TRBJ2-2,CASSDEQGGELFF
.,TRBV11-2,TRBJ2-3,CASSLGLGGDTQYF
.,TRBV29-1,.,CSVLPTGSSYNEQYF
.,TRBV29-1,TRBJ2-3,CSVEGRGHTDTQYF
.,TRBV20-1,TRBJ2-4,CSPGAQNIQYF
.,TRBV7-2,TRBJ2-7,CASSFKGGYSYEQYF
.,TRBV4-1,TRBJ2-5,CASSHSISGTFGETQYF